A selection of T cell receptor beta chains follows, all from one sample in a study of T-cell reconstitution after alpha-beta-depleted transplantation in children. TCRdb independently ran MiXCR on the PCR reads; one entry per CDR3 protein. Of 420,000 or so distinct CDR3 sequences listed, approximately 11% are singletons. The sequenced sample was PBMCs from the stem cell graft donor, obtained from the stem cell graft. These receptors originate from a human donor who donated a stem cell graft to a child with acute myeloid leukemia. CDR3s include the opening cysteine and the closing phenylalanine or tryptophan. A D gene is named only where the DNA matches it firmly. The listing skips clone size in some rows; elsewhere it reads once, few, many or a size class.

V	J	D	size	DNA	CDR3
TRBV5-5	TRBJ1-2	TRBD1	NA	TGTGCCAGCACCCCAGGGACAGGGGGCTATGGCTACACCTTC	CASTPGTGGYGYTF
TRBV12-3/TRBV12-4	TRBJ1-2	NA	NA	TGTGCCAGCAGTCAGACCTCCGGGACACCGTCTGGCTACACCTTC	CASSQTSGTPSGYTF
TRBV12-5	TRBJ2-1	NA	NA	TGTGCTAGTGGATCCCCCGTGAGGCGAAGGGGCGCCTACAATGAGCAGTTCTTC	CASGSPVRRRGAYNEQFF
TRBV27	TRBJ2-3	NA	NA	TGTGCCAGCAGTTTATTGCCTCGCACAGATACGCAGTATTTT	CASSLLPRTDTQYF
TRBV29-1	TRBJ2-7	NA	few	TGCAGCGTTGGACTCTCCCTCTACGAGCAGTACTTC	CSVGLSLYEQYF
TRBV6-5	TRBJ2-3	NA	NA	TGTGCCAGCAGTTACCTCTTAGGGACAGATACGCAGTATTTT	CASSYLLGTDTQYF
TRBV20-1	TRBJ1-1	NA	NA	TGCAGTGCTCAGAGGGGACATATGAACACTGAAGCTTTCTTT	CSAQRGHMNTEAFF
TRBV7-3	TRBJ2-1	NA	few	TGTGCCAGCAGCCCCGTTGCGGGGGCCCTCTACAATGAGCAGTTCTTC	CASSPVAGALYNEQFF
TRBV7-3	TRBJ2-1	NA	NA	TGTGCCAGCAGCCCTGGTGACCGCAATGAGCAGTTCTTC	CASSPGDRNEQFF
TRBV20-1	TRBJ1-5	TRBD1	many	TGCAGTGCTAGTACAGGGGTGAATCAGCCCCAGCATTTT	CSASTGVNQPQHF
TRBV12-3/TRBV12-4	TRBJ2-7	TRBD2	NA	TGTGCCAGCAGTTTACTGGGACTAGCGGGAACCTACGAGCAGTACTTC	CASSLLGLAGTYEQYF
TRBV27	TRBJ1-4	NA	NA	TGTGCCAGCAGTCCCGCGGGGACAACTAATGAAAAACTGTTTTTT	CASSPAGTTNEKLFF
TRBV6-1	TRBJ1-2	TRBD1	few	TGTGCCAGCAGCCCGGGACAGGGGGCCCGACCTTCCTACTATGGCTACACCTTC	CASSPGQGARPSYYGYTF
TRBV20-1	TRBJ1-1	NA	NA	TGCAGTGCTAGAGATGGAGCGTCGAACACTGGAGCTTTCTTT	CSARDGASNTGAFF
TRBV10-3	TRBJ1-5	NA	many	TGTGCCATCAGTGATATAGGGGGAGGGATCAATCAGCCCCAGCATTTT	CAISDIGGGINQPQHF
TRBV11-2	TRBJ1-1	NA	NA	TGTGCCAGCAGCTTAGGTTTTTCGGGTCGGACTGAAGCTTTCTTT	CASSLGFSGRTEAFF
TRBV10-2	TRBJ2-3	TRBD2	NA	TGCGCCAGCAGTGCCCGACTAGCGGGTTTAGATACGCAGTATTTT	CASSARLAGLDTQYF
TRBV4-3	TRBJ2-5	NA	many	TGCGCCAGCAGCCAAGAGCACCCACTGGAGACCCAGTACTTC	CASSQEHPLETQYF
TRBV5-8	TRBJ2-1	NA	NA	TGTGCCAGCAGCGCGGTCTATAATGAGCAGTTCTTC	CASSAVYNEQFF
TRBV10-3	TRBJ2-7	NA	NA	TGTGCCATCAGTGGGGAGAACTACGAGCAGTACTTC	CAISGENYEQYF
TRBV5-1	TRBJ2-3	NA	many	TGCGCCAGCAGCTTGGTCCCTCGGGAAATCACAGATACGCAGTATTTT	CASSLVPREITDTQYF
TRBV20-1	TRBJ2-3	TRBD2	NA	TGCAGTGCTAGACGCCCTAGCGGGGGCACAGATACGCAGTATTTT	CSARRPSGGTDTQYF
TRBV7-8	TRBJ2-3	TRBD2	few	TGTGCCAGCAGCTTAAGGCTAGCGGGGGGGAAAGCAGATACGCAGTATTTT	CASSLRLAGGKADTQYF
TRBV6-6	TRBJ2-5	NA	NA	TGTGCCAGCAGTCCAGACGGGGAGACCCAGTACTTC	CASSPDGETQYF
TRBV7-2	TRBJ2-1	TRBD2	NA	TGTGCCAGCAGACACGAGCTAGCGGGCAGAGGCAATGAGCAGTTCTTC	CASRHELAGRGNEQFF
TRBV6-5	TRBJ2-3	NA	few	TGTGCCAGCAGTTCGGGAGCGGCCTTAGGCACAGATACGCAGTATTTT	CASSSGAALGTDTQYF
TRBV9	TRBJ2-2	NA	few	TGTGCCAGCAGCGCTGGTGGGGGGCGGAACACCGGGGAGCTGTTTTTT	CASSAGGGRNTGELFF
TRBV18	TRBJ2-5	NA	many	TGTGCCAGTGAAGCTCGGGGAATGGAGACCCAGTACTTC	CASEARGMETQYF
TRBV19	TRBJ2-1	TRBD1	NA	TGTGCCAGTAGGGCCGGGACAGGGGGCTGGTGGGAGCAGTTCTTC	CASRAGTGGWWEQFF
TRBV12-3/TRBV12-4	TRBJ2-5	NA	NA	TGTGCCAGCAGTTCCCAGGGGGGAGAGACCCAGTACTTC	CASSSQGGETQYF
TRBV20-1	TRBJ1-1	NA	NA	TGCAGTGCTAGAGAGTATCCCCGGGCGGGGACTGAAGCTTTCTTT	CSAREYPRAGTEAFF
TRBV7-6	TRBJ2-3	NA	many	TGTGCCAGCAGCTTAATCTCCTATTCGGGGGGCCAGAGGACAGATACGCAGTATTTT	CASSLISYSGGQRTDTQYF
TRBV28	TRBJ2-3	TRBD1	NA	TGTGCCACCTCCGGGACAGGGAACACAGATACGCAGTATTTT	CATSGTGNTDTQYF
TRBV6-1	TRBJ2-3	TRBD2	NA	TGTGCCAGCACCCCCAATGCGGGGCACCTTAGCGGGAGTGCAGATACGCAGTATTTT	CASTPNAGHLSGSADTQYF
TRBV13	TRBJ2-6	TRBD2	NA	TGTGCCAGCAGCTCCAGCCTGACCCCGGGACTAGCGGGAGAGGCTGGGGCCAACGTCCTGACTTTC	CASSSSLTPGLAGEAGANVLTF
TRBV20-1	TRBJ2-7	NA	many	TGCAGTGCTAGAGGATCATTAAGACGGAACGAGCAGTACTTC	CSARGSLRRNEQYF
TRBV7-9	TRBJ1-4	NA	NA	TGTGCCAGCAGCTTAAGCGGGGGAAGTGAAAAACTGTTTTTT	CASSLSGGSEKLFF
TRBV25-1	TRBJ2-1	TRBD2	NA	TGTGCCAGCAGTGGCGCGGGACTAGCGGTATACAATGAGCAGTTCTTC	CASSGAGLAVYNEQFF
TRBV28	TRBJ2-1	NA	many	TGTGCCAGCAGTCCGATCGGAGCCGCCTACAATGAGCAGTTCTTC	CASSPIGAAYNEQFF
TRBV20-1	TRBJ2-2	TRBD1	NA	TGCAGTGCTGCCTACAGGGGGCTGAGCGGGGAGCTGTTTTTT	CSAAYRGLSGELFF
TRBV27	TRBJ2-5	NA	NA	TGTGCCAGCAGTGCCCGGGACTCCCGAATCGGAGAGACCCAGTACTTC	CASSARDSRIGETQYF
TRBV4-2	TRBJ1-1	NA	NA	TGTGCCAGCAGCCAAGATCTGCAGGTGCCTGAAGCTTTCTTT	CASSQDLQVPEAFF
TRBV29-1	TRBJ2-1	NA	few	TGCAGCGTCGCCCCGGAACGGCGTATTGAGCAGTTCTTC	CSVAPERRIEQFF
TRBV3-1	TRBJ1-4	TRBD1	NA	TGTGCCAGCAGCCGCCGAGGACAGGGGTCTAAAAAACTGTTTTTT	CASSRRGQGSKKLFF
TRBV6-1	TRBJ2-3	NA	many	TGTGCCAGCAGTGTGGGACGGGAAATCACAGATACGCAGTATTTT	CASSVGREITDTQYF
TRBV29-1	TRBJ1-1	NA	NA	TGCAGCGTTCGGGGAGGAGAGGAAGCTTTCTTT	CSVRGGEEAFF
TRBV20-1	TRBJ1-2	TRBD1	few	TGCAGTGCTAGAGTCCCCCCCGGGACAGGGGGAGAACTCTATGGCTACACCTTC	CSARVPPGTGGELYGYTF
TRBV4-1	TRBJ2-2	NA	NA	TGCGCCAGCAGCCGCGACCCAATACGGGGGGAGCTGTTTTTT	CASSRDPIRGELFF
TRBV7-2	TRBJ2-5	TRBD2	NA	TGTGCCAGCAGCTTAGAGGGGCGGGGGAAAGAGACCCAGTACTTC	CASSLEGRGKETQYF
TRBV7-2	TRBJ2-2	NA	few	TGTGCCAGCAGCGCCCGGTACACCGGGGAGCTGTTTTTT	CASSARYTGELFF
TRBV4-3	TRBJ2-7	NA	NA	TGCGCCAGCAGCCAAGATGGACGGCTAGCCTACGAGCAGTACTTC	CASSQDGRLAYEQYF
TRBV4-3	TRBJ2-3	NA	NA	TGCGCCAGCAGCCAAGCCCCTAGCACAGATACGCAGTATTTT	CASSQAPSTDTQYF
TRBV7-3	TRBJ2-1	TRBD2	few	TGTGCCAGCAGCCCCAGCCGACTAGCGAGGGAGCAGTTCTTC	CASSPSRLAREQFF
TRBV29-1	TRBJ2-7	TRBD1	NA	TGCAGCGTTGCTTCCGGGACAGGGGGTCCGTACGAGCAGTACTTC	CSVASGTGGPYEQYF
TRBV5-1	TRBJ2-2	TRBD2	many	TGCGCCAGCAGCTTGCTAGCGGGAGGGCCCGGGGAGCTGTTTTTT	CASSLLAGGPGELFF
TRBV10-3	TRBJ2-5	NA	few	TGTGCCATCCGTGAAGGGGACTCCAAGTGGGAGACCCAGTACTTC	CAIREGDSKWETQYF
TRBV6-1	TRBJ1-1	NA	NA	TGTGCCAGCAGTAAGTCAGGGGTTGCGAACACTGAAGCTTTCTTT	CASSKSGVANTEAFF